This TCR beta chain was captured in a study of T-cell reconstitution after alpha-beta-depleted transplantation in children. Whole-study findings and limits: Reported findings indicate that, about two months after transplant, alpha-beta T cells came from several hundred expanded clones, which were derived from non-depleted graft cells. Elevated TCRbeta diversity at day 60 was traced, in some patients, to surviving recipient T cells and thymic progenitors. The main origin of T-cell counts and diversity one year after transplant was newly produced T cells.

In this sample, this clonotype turned up many times. Antigen unknown. The CDR3 consists of 22 residues. Between the trimmed V and J ends, which lost 3 bases and 4 bases, there was a span of 35 bases. Germline CDR1 KGHSH, CDR2 LQKENI. The TCRbeta library incorporated unique molecular identifiers. A single record per CDR3 protein comes from TCRdb applying MiXCR to the PCR reads. This sample has about 460,000 distinct CDR3 sequences, with roughly 10% found just once. The V and J genes are TRBV18 and TRBJ2-3; D tentatively fits TRBD1 or TRBD2 (5 bases each). The input for sequencing was PBMCs, taken before TCRalphabeta/CD19-depleted stem cell transplant. This sequence originates from a child aged 2-9 years with inherited bone marrow failure, due to receive a stem cell transplant. The CDR3 loop is CASSPVGTSTVVLLVASDTQYF. The DNA for the CDR3 is TGTGCCAGCTCACCTGTAGGGACGAGCACCGTCGTCCTATTAGTGGCGTCAGATACGCAGTATTTT.